The rows below give T cell receptor beta chains drawn from one sample of a study of CD8+ T cells in alopecia areata. Sequenced by immunoSEQ multiplex PCR; TCRdb stores in-frame clones only, minus some. The sample lists 140,000 to 150,000 clones, 47% seen once, with around 7% in the top ten. The specimen was CD4+ T cells sorted from blood. These receptor sequences come from a human donor with alopecia areata. Both conserved end residues are part of each CDR3. Each record gives: clone size, J gene, V gene, D gene, CDR3 DNA, CDR3 protein. A D gene is named only where the DNA matches it firmly. The size field is filled for only some rows; it gives once, few, many or a size class.

>few|TRBJ2-7|TRBV9|.
TGTGCCAGCAGCGTAGCCGAGGTGACGACCTACGAGCAGTACTTC
CASSVAEVTTYEQYF
>.|TRBJ2-4|TRBV14|TRBD2
TGTGCCAGCAGCCAGGCGGGGGTGTCCAAAAACATTCAGTACTTC
CASSQAGVSKNIQYF
>few|TRBJ2-7|TRBV30|.
TGTGCCTGGAGTGGCAGCCCGGCGCTCCACTTC
CAWSGSPALHF
>.|TRBJ1-5|TRBV4-1|.
TGCGCCAGCAGCCAAGTCCTAGCAGGTGCTAATCAGCCCCAGCATTTT
CASSQVLAGANQPQHF
>few|TRBJ1-1|TRBV18|.
TGTGCCAGCTCACCCCTCGGGGAGTACACTGAAGCTTTCTTT
CASSPLGEYTEAFF
>.|TRBJ2-7|TRBV25-1|.
TGTGCCAGAAGAGTAGGTTTTTCCTACGAGCAGTACTTC
CARRVGFSYEQYF
>few|TRBJ1-2|TRBV4-1|.
TGCGCCAGCAGCCAAGATGCAGTCTATGGCTACACCTTC
CASSQDAVYGYTF
>.|TRBJ1-2|TRBV30|.
TGTGCCTGGAGTCGGACTCTGAATGGCTACACCTTC
CAWSRTLNGYTF
>.|TRBJ2-3|TRBV19|.
TGTGCCAGTAGTCCCGGGGCCAGGGCCCCAGATACGCAGTATTTT
CASSPGARAPDTQYF
>.|TRBJ1-2|TRBV23-1|.
TGCGCCAGCAGTCACCTTGTAGGGGGTCATGGCTACACCTTC
CASSHLVGGHGYTF
>few|TRBJ2-1|TRBV29-1|.
TGCAGCGGTGGCCACAATGAGCAGTTCTTC
CSGGHNEQFF
>.|TRBJ1-1|TRBV5-1|.
TGCGCCAGCAGCTTGGACACAGGGAGGCGGGCTGAAGCTTTCTTT
CASSLDTGRRAEAFF
>.|TRBJ2-7|TRBV27|TRBD2
TGTGCCAGCAGTCCTAACGGGGGTGCGGGAGTGGGCGAGCAGTACTTC
CASSPNGGAGVGEQYF
>.|TRBJ1-4|TRBV29-1|.
TGCAGCGTTGAAGAGAGGGGGGCGCAAGAAAAACTGTTTTTT
CSVEERGAQEKLFF
>.|TRBJ2-5|TRBV29-1|TRBD2
TGCAGCGTTGAGTATTGGACTAGTCAAGAGACCCAGTACTTC
CSVEYWTSQETQYF
>few|TRBJ2-5|TRBV6-5|TRBD2
TGTGCCAGCAGTTACTCTCCGGGACTAGGCTTGGTCCAGTACTTC
CASSYSPGLGLVQYF
>few|TRBJ1-5|TRBV28|TRBD1
TGTGCCAGCAGTAAATGGAAGCGCCCGGACAGGGTCCAGCCCCAGCATTTT
CASSKWKRPDRVQPQHF
>few|TRBJ2-4|TRBV29-1|TRBD1
TGCAGCATTGTTTTGGACAGGGGGTCTATAGCCAAAAACATTCAGTACTTC
CSIVLDRGSIAKNIQYF
>.|TRBJ2-5|TRBV29-1|TRBD2
TGCAGCGTTGATAGGTTCTGGAAAGCGGGAGGGAAAGAGACCCAGTACTTC
CSVDRFWKAGGKETQYF
>.|TRBJ2-1|TRBV4-1|.
TGCGCCAGCAGCCAAGAAGAATGGCGGTTAGGGAACAATGAGCAGTTCTTC
CASSQEEWRLGNNEQFF
>.|TRBJ2-4|TRBV2|TRBD1
TGTGCCAGCAGTGCCGACAGGGGGCGCTTCATTCAGTACTTC
CASSADRGRFIQYF
>.|TRBJ1-3|TRBV9|.
TGTGCCAGCAGCGTAGGGGGCGCAGAAAACACCATATATTTT
CASSVGGAENTIYF
>once|TRBJ2-5|TRBV25-1|TRBD2
TGTGCCAGCAGGGACCATGGCGGGAGATCGGAGACCCAGTACTTC
CASRDHGGRSETQYF
>once|TRBJ2-5|TRBV5-6|.
TGTGCCAGCAGCTTGGTCCAGCGGGAAGAGACCCAGTACTTC
CASSLVQREETQYF
>.|TRBJ2-7|TRBV11-3|.
TGTGCCAGCAGCGCGGGACTGACTTCCTACGAGCAGTACTTC
CASSAGLTSYEQYF
>.|TRBJ2-3|TRBV27|TRBD1
TGTGCCAGCAGTTTACAGGGGGCTTCGGATACGCAGTATTTT
CASSLQGASDTQYF
>.|TRBJ1-5|TRBV5-1|.
TGCGCCAGCAGCTTGGATGGGGGCAATCAGCCCCAGCATTTT
CASSLDGGNQPQHF
>few|TRBJ2-7|TRBV7-9|.
TGTGCCAGCAGCTTCGGGGACGGCTACGAGCAGTACTTC
CASSFGDGYEQYF
>.|TRBJ2-2|TRBV25-1|.
TGTGCCAGCAGTGGGCTAGCGTATACCGGGGAGCTGTTTTTT
CASSGLAYTGELFF
>few|TRBJ2-1|TRBV5-1|.
TGCGCCTCGGCGGGCGGGGATGACTACAATGAGCAGTTCTTC
CASAGGDDYNEQFF
>.|TRBJ1-1|TRBV2|.
TGTGCCAGCAGTAAAACGGGAGTTGGGGTGAACACTGAAGCTTTCTTT
CASSKTGVGVNTEAFF
>.|TRBJ2-7|TRBV5-1|.
TGCGCCAGCAGCTTTGAGCCCTACGAGCAGTACTTC
CASSFEPYEQYF
>.|TRBJ2-3|TRBV30|.
TGTGCCTGGAGTGTAGGGGGGCTCGGCACAGATACGCAGTATTTT
CAWSVGGLGTDTQYF
>.|TRBJ1-1|TRBV11-2|TRBD1
TGTGCCAGCAGCTTGGACAGGGGACGGACTGAAGCTTTCTTT
CASSLDRGRTEAFF
>.|TRBJ2-5|TRBV5-1|.
TGCGCCAGCAGCACTACAGGGACGGCGGGAGTGGAGACCCAGTACTTC
CASSTTGTAGVETQYF
>.|TRBJ2-2|TRBV6-5|TRBD2
TGTGCCAGCACCCTAGGACTAGCGGGAGAGGGGGAGCTGTTTTTT
CASTLGLAGEGELFF
>.|TRBJ2-5|TRBV28|.
TGTGCCAGCAGTTTTGCCCCCCCACAAGAGACCCAGTACTTC
CASSFAPPQETQYF
>.|TRBJ2-3|TRBV5-1|TRBD2
TGCGCCAGCAGCTTGGAAGGATGGGGACTAGCGGGAGCGGATACGCAGTATTTT
CASSLEGWGLAGADTQYF
>few|TRBJ2-5|TRBV6-6|.
TGTGCCAGCAGTTACTCAACTGGTGAGGAGACCCAGTACTTC
CASSYSTGEETQYF
>few|TRBJ2-2|TRBV12-5|.
TGTGCTAGTGGTTTGGTAGTTGCGGGATTGAACACCGGGGAGCTGTTTTTT
CASGLVVAGLNTGELFF
>.|TRBJ2-5|TRBV5-4|.
TGTGCCAGCAGCTTAGATGCGGGATCTCGGGAGACCCAGTACTTC
CASSLDAGSRETQYF
>few|TRBJ2-1|TRBV5-4|TRBD2
TGTGCCAGCTCACTGGCGACTAGCGGTTTATTCTTC
CASSLATSGLFF
>.|TRBJ1-1|TRBV5-1|.
TGCGCCAGCAGCTTGGCCTCGCGACCTGGAAAAGCTTTCTTT
CASSLASRPGKAFF
>.|TRBJ2-3|TRBV29-1|.
TGCAGCGTTGGTGCTAGCACAGATACGCAGTATTTT
CSVGASTDTQYF
>.|TRBJ2-4|TRBV30|.
TGTGCCTGGAGTGGTGGGGGGAACATTCAGTACTTC
CAWSGGGNIQYF
>.|TRBJ1-5|TRBV29-1|TRBD1
TGCAGCGCCGCCAGGGGGCTAGAACAGCCCCAGCATTTT
CSAARGLEQPQHF
>few|TRBJ2-2|TRBV6-5|.
TGTGCCAGCAGTTACTCGGGCTTGAGCGCCGGGGAGCTGTTTTTT
CASSYSGLSAGELFF
>.|TRBJ2-7|TRBV15|TRBD1
TGTGCCACCAGCAGAGATGGGGACAGTTCCTACGAGCAGTACTTC
CATSRDGDSSYEQYF
>few|TRBJ2-6|TRBV7-7|.
TGTGCTAGCAGCTTGGGGACCTCTGGGGCCAACGTCCTGACTTTC
CASSLGTSGANVLTF
>once|TRBJ2-1|TRBV5-6|TRBD2
TGTGCCAGCAGCTTGGACCGCGGGAGCTACAATGAGCAGTTCTTC
CASSLDRGSYNEQFF
>.|TRBJ2-5|TRBV4-1|TRBD2
TGCGCCAGCAGCCAAGTTTGGGGGGGAGAGACCCAGTACTTC
CASSQVWGGETQYF
>.|TRBJ2-1|TRBV14|.
TGTGCCAGCAGCCAAGATCAGAGGGGGAGGTATGAGCAGTTCTTC
CASSQDQRGRYEQFF
>once|TRBJ1-1|TRBV29-1|.
TGCAGCGTTGAGGGTGCCGCGGAAGCTTTCTTT
CSVEGAAEAFF
>.|TRBJ2-6|TRBV5-1|.
TGCGCCAGCAGCTCCACAGGGATGGGGGCCAACGTCCTGACTTTC
CASSSTGMGANVLTF